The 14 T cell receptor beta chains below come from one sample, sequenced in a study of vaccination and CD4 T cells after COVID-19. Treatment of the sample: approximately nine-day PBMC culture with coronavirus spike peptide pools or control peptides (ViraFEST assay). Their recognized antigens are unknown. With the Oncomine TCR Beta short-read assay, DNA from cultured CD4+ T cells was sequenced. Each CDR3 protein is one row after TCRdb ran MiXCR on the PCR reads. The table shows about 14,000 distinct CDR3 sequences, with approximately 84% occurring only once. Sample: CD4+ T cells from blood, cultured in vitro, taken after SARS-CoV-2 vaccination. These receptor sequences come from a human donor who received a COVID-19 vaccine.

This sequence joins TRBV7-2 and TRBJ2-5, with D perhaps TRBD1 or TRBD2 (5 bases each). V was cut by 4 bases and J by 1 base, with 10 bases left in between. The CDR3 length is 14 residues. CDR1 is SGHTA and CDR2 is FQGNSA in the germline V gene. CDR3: CASSWVGTQETQYF. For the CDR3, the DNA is TGTGCCAGCAGCTGGGTGGGGACCCAAGAGACCCAGTACTTC. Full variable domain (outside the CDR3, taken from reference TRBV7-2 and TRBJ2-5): GAGVSQSPSNKVTEKGKDVELRCDPISGHTALYWYRQSLGQGLEFLIYFQGNSAPDKSGLPSDRFSAERTGGSVSTLTIQRTQQEDSAVYLCASSWVGTQETQYFGPGTRLLVL.

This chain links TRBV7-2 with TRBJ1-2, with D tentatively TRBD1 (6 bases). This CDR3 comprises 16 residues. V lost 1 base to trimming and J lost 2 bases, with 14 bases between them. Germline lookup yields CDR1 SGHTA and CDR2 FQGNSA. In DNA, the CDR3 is TGTGCCAGCAGCTTAGTTGCCAGGGGAGGAAACTATGGCTACACCTTC. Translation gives CASSLVARGGNYGYTF.

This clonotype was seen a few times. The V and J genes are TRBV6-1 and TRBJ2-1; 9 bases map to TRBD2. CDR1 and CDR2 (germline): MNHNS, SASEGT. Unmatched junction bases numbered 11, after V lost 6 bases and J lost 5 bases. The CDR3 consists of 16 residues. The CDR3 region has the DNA TGTGCCAGCAGGAGGAGTAGCGGGAGAGAACACAATGAGCAGTTCTTC. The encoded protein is CASRRSSGREHNEQFF.

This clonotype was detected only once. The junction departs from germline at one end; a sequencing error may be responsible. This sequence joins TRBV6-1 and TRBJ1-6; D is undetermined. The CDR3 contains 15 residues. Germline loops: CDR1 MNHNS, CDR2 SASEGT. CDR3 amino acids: CASSEPASPSSPLHF. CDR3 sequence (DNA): TGCGCCAGCAGTGAGCCGGCCTCTCCTTCTTCACCCCTCCACTTT.

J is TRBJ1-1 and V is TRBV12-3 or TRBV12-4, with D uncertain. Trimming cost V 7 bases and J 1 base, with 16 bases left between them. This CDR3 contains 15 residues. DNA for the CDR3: TGTGCCAGCACTCCCGAGAAGGGAAGGAACACTGAAGCTTTCTTT. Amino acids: CASTPEKGRNTEAFF.

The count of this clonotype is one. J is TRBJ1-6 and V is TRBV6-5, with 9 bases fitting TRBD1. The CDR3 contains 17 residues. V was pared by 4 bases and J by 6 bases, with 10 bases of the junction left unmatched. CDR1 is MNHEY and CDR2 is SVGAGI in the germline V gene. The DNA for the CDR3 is TGTGCCAGCAGTTTGGGAGAACAGGGGGCAGGTAATTCACCCCTCCACTTT. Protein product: CASSLGEQGAGNSPLHF.

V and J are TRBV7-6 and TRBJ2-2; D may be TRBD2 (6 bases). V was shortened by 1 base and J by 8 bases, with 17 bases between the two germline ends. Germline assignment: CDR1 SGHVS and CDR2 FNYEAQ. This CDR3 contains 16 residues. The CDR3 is CASSLEVTRDSGELFF. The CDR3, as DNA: TGTGCCAGCAGCTTAGAAGTCACGAGGGACTCGGGGGAGCTGTTTTTT. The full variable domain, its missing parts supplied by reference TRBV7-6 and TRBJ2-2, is GAGVSQSPRYKVTKRGQDVALRCDPISGHVSLYWYRQALGQGPEFLTYFNYEAQQDKSGLPNDRFSAERPEGSISTLTIQRTEQRDSAMYRCASSLEVTRDSGELFFGEGSRLTVL.

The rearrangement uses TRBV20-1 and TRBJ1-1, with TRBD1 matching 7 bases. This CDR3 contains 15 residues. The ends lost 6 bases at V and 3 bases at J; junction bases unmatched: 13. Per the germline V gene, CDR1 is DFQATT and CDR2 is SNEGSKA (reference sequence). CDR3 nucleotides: TGCAGTGCAGAGCCGCCGGCCACAGGGGACACTGAAGCTTTCTTT. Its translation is CSAEPPATGDTEAFF.

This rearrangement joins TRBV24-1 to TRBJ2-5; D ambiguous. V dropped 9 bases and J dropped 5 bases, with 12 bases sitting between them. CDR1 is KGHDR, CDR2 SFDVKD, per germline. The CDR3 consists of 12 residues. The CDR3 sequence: CATLGPGETQYF. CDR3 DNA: TGTGCCACCTTAGGTCCCGGGGAGACCCAGTACTTC.

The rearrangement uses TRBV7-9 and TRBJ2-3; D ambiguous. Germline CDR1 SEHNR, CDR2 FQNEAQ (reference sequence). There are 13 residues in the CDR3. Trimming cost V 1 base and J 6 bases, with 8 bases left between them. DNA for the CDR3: TGTGCCAGCAGCTTAGATCCTGGGGATACGCAGTATTTT. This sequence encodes CASSLDPGDTQYF.

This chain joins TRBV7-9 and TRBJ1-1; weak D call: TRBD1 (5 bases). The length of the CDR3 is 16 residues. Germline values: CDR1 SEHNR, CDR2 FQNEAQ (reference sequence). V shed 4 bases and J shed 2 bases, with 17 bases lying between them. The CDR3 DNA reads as TGTGCCAGCAGCTGGGTAGGGTGGGGGGGAAACACTGAAGCTTTCTTT. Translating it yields CASSWVGWGGNTEAFF.

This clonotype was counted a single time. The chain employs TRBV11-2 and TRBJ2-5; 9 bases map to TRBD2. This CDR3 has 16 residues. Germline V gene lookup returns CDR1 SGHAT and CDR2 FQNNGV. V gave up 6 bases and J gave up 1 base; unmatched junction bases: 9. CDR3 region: CASRPNSGGPQETQYF. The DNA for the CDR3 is TGTGCCAGCAGGCCGAATAGCGGGGGCCCCCAAGAGACCCAGTACTTC.

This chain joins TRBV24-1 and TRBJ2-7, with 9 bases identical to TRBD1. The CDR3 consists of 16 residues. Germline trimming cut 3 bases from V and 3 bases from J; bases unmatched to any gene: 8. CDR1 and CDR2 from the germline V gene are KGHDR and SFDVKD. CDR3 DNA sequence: TGTGCCACCAGTGATACCACGAGGACAGGGGTCTACGAGCAGTACTTC. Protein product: CATSDTTRTGVYEQYF.

The CDR3 nucleotides read TGTGCCAGCAGCTTTGCCAGCGGGGCCCACACAGATACGCAGTATTTT. Protein product: CASSFASGAHTDTQYF. The chain links TRBV7-8 to TRBJ2-3; 7 bases fit TRBD2. The CDR3 runs to 16 residues. The germline V gene encodes CDR1 SGHVS and CDR2 FQNEAQ. Trimming removed 3 bases from V and 2 bases from J; junction bases left unmatched: 8. Drawing the rest from reference TRBV7-8 and TRBJ2-3, the complete variable domain is GAGVSQSPRYKVAKRGQDVALRCDPISGHVSLFWYQQALGQGPEFLTYFQNEAQLDKSGLPSDRFFAERPEGSVSTLKIQRTQQEDSAVYLCASSFASGAHTDTQYFGPGTRLTVL.